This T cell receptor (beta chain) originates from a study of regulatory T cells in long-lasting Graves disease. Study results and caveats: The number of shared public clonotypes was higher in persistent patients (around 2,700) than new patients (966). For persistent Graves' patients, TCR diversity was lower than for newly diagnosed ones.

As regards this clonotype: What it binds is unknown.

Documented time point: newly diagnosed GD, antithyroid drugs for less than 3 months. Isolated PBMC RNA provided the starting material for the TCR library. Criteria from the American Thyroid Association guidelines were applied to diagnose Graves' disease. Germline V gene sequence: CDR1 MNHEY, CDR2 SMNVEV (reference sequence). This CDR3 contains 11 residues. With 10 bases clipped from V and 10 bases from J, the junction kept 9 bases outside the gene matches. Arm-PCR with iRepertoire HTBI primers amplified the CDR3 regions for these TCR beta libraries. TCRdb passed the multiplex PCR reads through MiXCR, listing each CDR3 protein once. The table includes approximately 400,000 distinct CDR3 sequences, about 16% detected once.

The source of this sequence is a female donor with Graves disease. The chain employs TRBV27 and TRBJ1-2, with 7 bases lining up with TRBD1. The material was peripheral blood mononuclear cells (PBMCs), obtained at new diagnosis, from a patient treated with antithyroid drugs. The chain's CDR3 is CAIRQGPDYTF. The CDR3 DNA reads TGTGCCATACGACAGGGCCCAGACTACACCTTC.